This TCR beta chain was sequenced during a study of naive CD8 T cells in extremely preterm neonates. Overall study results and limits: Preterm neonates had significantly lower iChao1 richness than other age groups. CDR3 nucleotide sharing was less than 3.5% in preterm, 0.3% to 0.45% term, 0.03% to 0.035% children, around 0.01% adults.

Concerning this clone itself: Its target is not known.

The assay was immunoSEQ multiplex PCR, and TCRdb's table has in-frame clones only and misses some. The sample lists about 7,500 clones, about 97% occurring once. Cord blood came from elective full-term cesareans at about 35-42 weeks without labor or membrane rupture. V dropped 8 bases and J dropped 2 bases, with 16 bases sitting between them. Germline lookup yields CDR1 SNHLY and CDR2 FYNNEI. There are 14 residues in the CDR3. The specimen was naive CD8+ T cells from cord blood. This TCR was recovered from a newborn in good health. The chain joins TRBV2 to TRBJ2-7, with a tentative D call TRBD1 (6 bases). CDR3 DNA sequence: TGTGCCAGCCTGATAACGACAGGTCCCTACGAGCAGTACTTC. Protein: CASLITTGPYEQYF.